The next 9 T cell receptor beta chains were all read from a single sample in a study of T cells after yellow fever vaccination. TCRdb independently ran MiXCR on the 5' RACE reads; one entry per CDR3 protein. The table lists hundreds of thousands of distinct CDR3 sequences, around 12% of them singletons, with about 16% in the top ten. The material was PBMCs, obtained on the day of the yellow fever booster vaccination. The receptor set was obtained from a man younger than 45 who received the YFV17D yellow fever vaccine.

This clonotype was counted a few times. At one boundary the junction diverges from the germline segment, which might be a read error. The J gene is TRBJ2-7, the V gene TRBV6-1, with TRBD2 as a possible D gene (6 bases). The CDR3 length is 14 residues. Germline lookup yields CDR1 MNHNS and CDR2 SASEGT. In nucleotides, the CDR3 is TGTGCCAGCACCGAGCGGGTAAACGGTAACGAGCGGTACTTC. It specifies CASTERVNGNERYF.

In this sample, this clonotype turned up a few times. The chain has TRBV24-1 and TRBJ2-7; 7 bases align to TRBD2. CDR1 KGHDR and CDR2 SFDVKD come from the germline V gene. With V trimmed by 5 bases and J by 2 bases, 8 bases remained unmatched. CDR3 size: 15 residues. The CDR3 region is CATSGERSGTYEQYF. In DNA form, the CDR3 reads TGTGCCACCAGTGGAGAAAGGAGCGGGACCTACGAGCAGTACTTC.

This chain joins TRBV6-2 or TRBV6-3 and TRBJ2-7; D perhaps matches TRBD2 (7 bases). The germline gives CDR1 MNHEY, CDR2 SVGEGT. Trimming cost V 0 bases and J 4 bases, with 22 bases left between them. The CDR3 is made up of 18 amino acids. The CDR3: CASSYSGGRERHTYEQYF. The CDR3 DNA sequence: TGTGCCAGCAGTTACTCGGGGGGGCGCGAGCGGCATACTTACGAGCAGTACTTC.

There are a few counts of this clonotype. J is TRBJ2-7 and V is TRBV28; D is ambiguous. V lost 5 bases, J lost 9 bases, and 14 bases lay in between. Germline V gives CDR1 MDHEN, CDR2 SYDVKM. The CDR3 extends over 12 amino acids. The CDR3 nucleotides are TGTGCCAGCAGTACTCCGATGTGGGGGCAGTACTTC. Translated: CASSTPMWGQYF.

The rearrangement uses TRBV20-1 and TRBJ2-5, with TRBD2 matching 10 bases. Per germline, CDR1 DFQATT and CDR2 SNEGSKA (reference sequence). Trimming took 0 bases from V and 3 from J; bases not matched to a gene: 7. This CDR3 spans 16 amino acids. This CDR3 is CSARDSLSGRKETQYF. The DNA for the CDR3 is TGCAGTGCTAGAGACTCGCTTAGCGGGAGGAAAGAGACCCAGTACTTC.

The chain couples TRBV6-2 or TRBV6-3 to TRBJ1-1; D call uncertain. Trimming took off 7 bases at V and 3 bases at J, with 12 bases between the two ends. The CDR3 length is 13 residues. Looked up from germline, CDR1 is MNHEY and CDR2 is SVGEGT. The CDR3 reads CASNNKMDTEAFF. The DNA for the CDR3 is TGTGCCAGCAATAATAAGATGGACACTGAAGCTTTCTTT.

The chain joins TRBV25-1 to TRBJ2-2; no reliable D call. Germline CDR1 and CDR2: MGHDK and SYGVNS. V was pared by 2 bases and J by 5 bases, with 6 bases between. This CDR3 has 13 residues. The CDR3 DNA sequence: TGTGCCAGCAGTGAAAGAAGAACCGGGGAGCTGTTTTTT. Its protein product is CASSERRTGELFF.

The sample holds a few counts of this clonotype. The V call is TRBV20-1, the J call TRBJ1-1, with a possible D match to TRBD1 (5 bases). CDR1 DFQATT and CDR2 SNEGSKA come from the germline V gene (reference sequence). V was shortened by 5 bases and J by 4 bases, with 11 bases between the two germline ends. This CDR3 is built from 12 residues. The CDR3, as DNA: TGCAGTGCTTCGGCAGGGTCCACTGAAGCTTTCTTT. It yields the protein CSASAGSTEAFF.

The rearrangement joins TRBV7-9 to TRBJ2-7; 14 bases map to TRBD2. J was trimmed by 7 bases and V by 6 bases; bases with no gene match: 5. CDR3 length: 14 residues. The germline V gene encodes CDR1 SEHNR and CDR2 FQNEAQ (reference sequence). The CDR3 reads CASSSGLAGAEQYF. The CDR3 coding sequence is TGTGCCAGCAGTTCGGGACTAGCGGGAGCAGAGCAGTACTTC.